This T cell receptor beta chain was captured in a study of blood T cell repertoires in COVID-19. The CDR3 runs to 14 residues. Generated by immunoSEQ multiplex PCR, the TCRdb table keeps only in-frame clones and is missing some. Among 150,000 to 200,000 clones listed, roughly 76% were seen once. This chain uses TRBV21-1 with TRBJ2-7; the D call TRBD2 from the table was never checked on the DNA. TRBV21-1 is assigned pseudogene status. The source of this sequence is a woman older than 75 with COVID-19, enrolled during active disease. The sequencing sample was made of peripheral blood. The CDR3 loop reads CASSREALLYEQYF. CDR3 in DNA: TGTGCCAGCAGCAGAGAGGCCCTGCTCTACGAGCAGTACTTC.